This record concerns one T cell receptor (beta chain) sequence. Its antigen remains unidentified. These data come from a study of beta chain features in type 1 diabetes. Averaging approximately 120 mL, one heparinised blood draw came from each individual donor. Study outcomes and limitations: Significant though moderate, a shortening of TCRB CDR3s appeared in all four CD4+ subsets of Type 1 diabetes patients. Although PCR might favor shorter templates, it would do so equally in patients and controls.

The isolated RNA, all of it, was reverse transcribed, so expressed TCRB transcripts were what got sequenced. TCRdb keeps only in-frame clones here, not all; method: immunoSEQ multiplex PCR. The sample holds more than 300,000 clones, roughly an eighth seen once. The germline V and J ends were trimmed by 4 bases and 7 bases, with 20 bases remaining between them. There are 15 residues in the CDR3. Germline V gene sequence: CDR1 MGHRA, CDR2 YSYEKL. The sample consisted of naive CD4+ T cells from blood. The receptor's source is a young woman with type 1 diabetes. The rearrangement joins TRBV4-1 to TRBJ2-7, with D tentatively TRBD2 (5 bases). CDR3 DNA sequence: TGCGCCAGCAGCCCGATGGCCGGGCGCGAGGGAGAGCAGTACTTC. Protein: CASSPMAGREGEQYF.